This note documents a single T cell receptor (beta chain) sequence. What it binds is unknown. The data were taken from a study of cytomegalovirus exposure and HLA in healthy donors. General study findings and limits: Among donors in an Asian-associated ancestry cluster, a later analysis reportedly found fewer N-insertions than the roughly 700-donor mean. Later, an analysis found that common viral pathogens appeared to be linked with several of the most significant clusters.

Primers for the PCR totalled 60 Vbeta and 13 Jbeta. Here immunoSEQ multiplex PCR was the method, and the copy in TCRdb shows in-frame clones only, minus some. The sample gives roughly 120,000 clones, over 65% of which show up once; 10% to 15% is in the top ten. V was cut by 3 bases and J by 5 bases, with 6 bases left in between. CDR1 is SGHAT and CDR2 is FQNNGV in the germline V gene. CDR3 length equals 12 residues. The genes are TRBV11-2 and TRBJ2-3, with D uncertain. The source material was PBMCs. This receptor was obtained from a man younger than 45 in good health and CMV-seropositive. The CDR3 nucleotides are TGTGCCAGCAGCTTGTTGAGAGATACGCAGTATTTT. Translated, it gives CASSLLRDTQYF.